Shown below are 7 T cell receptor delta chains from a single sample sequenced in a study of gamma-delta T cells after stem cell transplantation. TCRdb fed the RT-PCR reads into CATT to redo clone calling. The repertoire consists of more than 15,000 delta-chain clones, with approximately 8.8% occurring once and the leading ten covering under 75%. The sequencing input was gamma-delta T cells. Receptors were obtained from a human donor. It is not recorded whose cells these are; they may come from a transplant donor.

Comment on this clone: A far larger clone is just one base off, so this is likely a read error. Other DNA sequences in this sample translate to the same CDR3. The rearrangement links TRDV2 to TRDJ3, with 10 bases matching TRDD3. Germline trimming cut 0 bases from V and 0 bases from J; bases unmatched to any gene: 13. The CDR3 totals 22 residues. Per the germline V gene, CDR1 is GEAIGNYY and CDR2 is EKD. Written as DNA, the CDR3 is TGTGCCTGTGACACCGCTGGAGGGGGATACGCCCGGAGCTCCTGGGACACCCGACAGATGTTTTTC. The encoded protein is CACDTAGGGYARSSWDTRQMFF.

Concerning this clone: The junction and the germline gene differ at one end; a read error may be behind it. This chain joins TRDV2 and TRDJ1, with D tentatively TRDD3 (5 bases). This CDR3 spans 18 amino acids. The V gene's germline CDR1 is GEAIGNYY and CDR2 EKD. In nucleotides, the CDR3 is TGTGCCTGTGACCCTATGCTTATTGGGGTATCGTTAACCGATAAACTAATCTTT. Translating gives CACDPMLIGVSLTDKLIF.

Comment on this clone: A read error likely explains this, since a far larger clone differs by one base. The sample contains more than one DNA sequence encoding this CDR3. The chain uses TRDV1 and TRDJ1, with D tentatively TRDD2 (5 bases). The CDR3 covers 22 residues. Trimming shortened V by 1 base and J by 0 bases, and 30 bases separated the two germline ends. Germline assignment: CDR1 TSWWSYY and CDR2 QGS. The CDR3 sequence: CALGEPLFPLRDSSPYTDKLIF. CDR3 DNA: TGTGCTCTTGGGGAACCCCTTTTTCCCCTCCGAGATTCCTCCCCGTACACCGATAAACTCATCTTT.

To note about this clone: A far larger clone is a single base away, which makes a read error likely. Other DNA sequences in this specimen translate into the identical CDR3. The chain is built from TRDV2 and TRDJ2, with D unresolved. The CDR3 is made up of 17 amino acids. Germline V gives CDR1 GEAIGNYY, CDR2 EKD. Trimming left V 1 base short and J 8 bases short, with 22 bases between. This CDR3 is CACDTLGRSPQKAQLFF. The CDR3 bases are TGTGCCTGTGACACGCTCGGGCGGTCTCCCCAAAAGGCACAACTCTTCTTT.

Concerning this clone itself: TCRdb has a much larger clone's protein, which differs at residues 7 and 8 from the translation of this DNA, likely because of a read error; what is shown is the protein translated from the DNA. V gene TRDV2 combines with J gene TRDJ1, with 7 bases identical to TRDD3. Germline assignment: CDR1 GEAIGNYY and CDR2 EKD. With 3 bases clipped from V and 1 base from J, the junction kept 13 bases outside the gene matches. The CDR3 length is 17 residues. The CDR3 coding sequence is TGTGCCTGTGACTCTCGCACGGCGGATACGGTCACCGATAAACTCATCTTT. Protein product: CACDSRTADTVTDKLIF.

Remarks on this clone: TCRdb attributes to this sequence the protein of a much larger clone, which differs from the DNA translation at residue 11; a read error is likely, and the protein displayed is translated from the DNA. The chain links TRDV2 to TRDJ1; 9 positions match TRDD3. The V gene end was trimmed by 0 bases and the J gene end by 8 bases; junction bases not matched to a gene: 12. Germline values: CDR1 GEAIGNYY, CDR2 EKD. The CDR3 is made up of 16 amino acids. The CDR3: CACDTVGRGIHEKLIF. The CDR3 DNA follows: TGTGCCTGTGACACCGTGGGCCGGGGGATACACGAGAAACTCATCTTT.

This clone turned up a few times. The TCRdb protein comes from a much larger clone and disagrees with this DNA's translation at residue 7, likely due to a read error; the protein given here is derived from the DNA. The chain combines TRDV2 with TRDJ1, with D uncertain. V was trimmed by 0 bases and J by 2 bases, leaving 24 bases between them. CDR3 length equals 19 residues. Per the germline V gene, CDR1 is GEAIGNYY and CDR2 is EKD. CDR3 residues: CACDTVLTGPVVGTDKLIF. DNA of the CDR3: TGTGCCTGTGACACCGTCCTCACAGGGCCAGTGGTGGGTACCGATAAACTCATCTTT.